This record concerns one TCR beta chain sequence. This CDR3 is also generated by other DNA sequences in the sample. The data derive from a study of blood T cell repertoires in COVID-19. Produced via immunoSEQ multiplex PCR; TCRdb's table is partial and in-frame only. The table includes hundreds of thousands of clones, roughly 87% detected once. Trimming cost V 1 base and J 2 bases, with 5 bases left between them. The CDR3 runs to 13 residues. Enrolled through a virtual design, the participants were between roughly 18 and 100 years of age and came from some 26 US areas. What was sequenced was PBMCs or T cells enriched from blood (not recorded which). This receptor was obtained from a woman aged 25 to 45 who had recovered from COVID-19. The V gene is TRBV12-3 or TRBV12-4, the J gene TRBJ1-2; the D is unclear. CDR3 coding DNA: TGTGCCAGCAGTTTAGGTCAAAACTATGGCTACACCTTC. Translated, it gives CASSLGQNYGYTF.